The clone carrying this T cell receptor beta chain has only a few counts. Its antigen is not identified. A second about 7 to 12 cycle PCR used barcoded and J-beta primers. Unique molecular identifiers of 12 random nucleotides labeled each cDNA. TCRdb redid the calling of the 5' RACE reads with MiXCR, one entry per CDR3 protein. The sample includes roughly 1,500,000 distinct CDR3 sequences, about 35% of them seen just once. The V and J ends lost 0 bases and 1 base respectively, with 8 bases between them. Germline loops: CDR1 SGDLS, CDR2 YYNGEE. This CDR3 contains 14 residues. This record belongs to a study of blood T cells in healthy people across ages. Broader study findings: The study found more naive CD4+ cells and higher diversity in long-lived than aged donors. Unknown donor CMV status possibly confounded expanded clonotype changes. PBMCs left unsorted prevented a conclusive naive versus antigen-experienced comparison.

The chain couples TRBV9 to TRBJ2-7, with D maybe TRBD1 (5 bases). The sequencing input was blood. This TCR came from a woman aged 25 to 39 in good health. The CDR3 DNA is TGTGCCAGCAGCGTAGTTGCAGGGTCCTACGAGCAGTACTTC. Translation: CASSVVAGSYEQYF.